A selection of T cell receptor beta chains follows, all from one sample in a study of beta chain features in type 1 diabetes. Libraries were prepared by immunoSEQ multiplex PCR; TCRdb keeps only in-frame clonotypes and omits some of them. The data hold 630,000 or so clones, with 11% to 15% observed a single time. Sequenced: naive CD4+ T cells from blood. These receptors were collected from a man aged 18 to 35 with type 1 diabetes. CDR3s include the opening cysteine and the closing phenylalanine or tryptophan. The D gene is left open where the match is weak. Clone size is shown for a subset of rows, as once, few, many or a class of expanded clone.

V	D	size	J	DNA	CDR3
TRBV18	NA	NA	TRBJ1-5	TGTGCCAGCTCTCCCACAGGAGATAGCAATCAGCCCCAGCATTTT	CASSPTGDSNQPQHF
TRBV9	TRBD1	few	TRBJ2-7	TGTGCCAGCAGTCAAGGACAGGGGAACTACGAGCAGTACTTC	CASSQGQGNYEQYF
TRBV29-1	TRBD1	NA	TRBJ1-2	TGCAGCGTAGTAAGAGGACAGGGGGCAGGCTACACCTTC	CSVVRGQGAGYTF
TRBV4-3	TRBD1	few	TRBJ2-3	TGCGCCAGCAGCCAAGAGAGGGGGCTCACAGATACGCAGTATTTT	CASSQERGLTDTQYF
TRBV15	TRBD1	NA	TRBJ1-1	TGTGCCACCAGCAGAGCTCGGACAGGGATGGTTGAAGCTTTCTTT	CATSRARTGMVEAFF
TRBV4-3	NA	NA	TRBJ2-3	TGCGCCAGCAGCCAAGACTGGGGCACAGATACGCAGTATTTT	CASSQDWGTDTQYF
TRBV12-2	NA	few	TRBJ1-3	TGTGCAAGTCGCTCCCTTAGGCTGGCGGGTGGAAACACCATATATTTT	CASRSLRLAGGNTIYF
TRBV5-4	TRBD2	few	TRBJ2-3	TGTGCCAGCGCGAGCGGGGAGCCGCTCTCGGTCACAGATACGCAGTATTTT	CASASGEPLSVTDTQYF
TRBV7-6	NA	NA	TRBJ2-3	TGTGCCAGCAGCTCACCTCAGGGGCGGATTAGCACAGATACGCAGTATTTT	CASSSPQGRISTDTQYF
TRBV25-1	NA	few	TRBJ1-2	TGTGCCAGCAGTGAATCCACCTTTGGGGGACTGAACTATGGCTACACCTTC	CASSESTFGGLNYGYTF
TRBV19	TRBD1	NA	TRBJ2-7	TGTGCCAGCTCAGGGGGTAGGAACGAGCAGTACTTC	CASSGGRNEQYF
TRBV4-1	NA	few	TRBJ1-4	TGCGCCAGCAGCCGGGGGGAAGCAACTAATGAAAAACTGTTTTTT	CASSRGEATNEKLFF
TRBV4-3	NA	NA	TRBJ1-5	TGCGCCAGCAGCCAAGATGGAGGCAGAAATCAGCCCCAGCATTTT	CASSQDGGRNQPQHF
TRBV7-6	NA	few	TRBJ2-7	TGTGCCAGCAGCTTAGAGGGCGTCGGCAGTGGGAGCGAGCAGTACTTC	CASSLEGVGSGSEQYF
TRBV7-9	TRBD1	few	TRBJ1-5	TGTGCCAGCAGCGGAGGACAGGGACAGCCCCAGCATTTT	CASSGGQGQPQHF
TRBV9	NA	NA	TRBJ2-7	TGTGCCAGCAGCCCGGAAGGGACACGCTACGAGCAGTACTTC	CASSPEGTRYEQYF
TRBV6-1	NA	few	TRBJ1-5	TGTGCCAGCAGTGGCCCAGGGATGGGTGGGAATCAGCCCCAGCATTTT	CASSGPGMGGNQPQHF
TRBV7-7	NA	few	TRBJ1-1	TGTGCTAGCAGCCCCGGGACGAACACTGAAGCTTTCTTT	CASSPGTNTEAFF
TRBV5-1	NA	NA	TRBJ2-7	TGCGCCAGCAGTCTGTGGACAGTGAGCTCCTACGAGCAGTACTTC	CASSLWTVSSYEQYF
TRBV10-2	NA	few	TRBJ1-1	TGCGCCAGCAGTGATTTCTCGTACACTGAAGCTTTCTTT	CASSDFSYTEAFF
TRBV9	TRBD1	NA	TRBJ1-6	TGTGCCAGCAGCCAAGGCAGGGGGAATTCACCCCTCCACTTT	CASSQGRGNSPLHF
TRBV2	NA	NA	TRBJ2-2	TGTGCCAGCATGGTAGGGGTGACCGGGGAGCTGTTTTTT	CASMVGVTGELFF
TRBV7-2	TRBD2	NA	TRBJ2-7	TGTGCCAGCAGCCTCGGACTAGACTACGAGCAGTACTTC	CASSLGLDYEQYF
TRBV4-2	TRBD2	few	TRBJ2-3	TGTGCCAGCAGCCAAGGGGGACTAGCGGGGGTGTCCTCTAGCACAGATACGCAGTATTTT	CASSQGGLAGVSSSTDTQYF
TRBV5-6	NA	NA	TRBJ1-1	TGTGCCAGCAGCTTCCACCGACCTACCGAAGCTTTCTTT	CASSFHRPTEAFF
TRBV6-5	NA	few	TRBJ2-1	TGTGCCAGCAGTTACAGTCGGGGGACTGAGCAGTTCTTC	CASSYSRGTEQFF
TRBV7-2	NA	NA	TRBJ1-4	TGTGCCAGCAGCTTGGCTTCGACAGTCTCTAATGAAAAACTGTTTTTT	CASSLASTVSNEKLFF
TRBV15	NA	once	TRBJ1-6	TGTGCCACCAGCAGAGCGCGGGGTACACCCCTCCACTTT	CATSRARGTPLHF
TRBV7-9	TRBD2	few	TRBJ2-7	TGTGCCAGCAGCTTAGCTCTAGCGGGAGGTGGAGAGCAGTACTTC	CASSLALAGGGEQYF
TRBV15	NA	few	TRBJ2-4	TGTGCCACCAGCAGAGAAGGGGGTTCCATCAAAAACATTCAGTACTTC	CATSREGGSIKNIQYF
TRBV6-1	NA	NA	TRBJ2-5	TGTGCCAGCTTTAGCTACCAAGAGACCCAGTACTTC	CASFSYQETQYF
TRBV25-1	NA	few	TRBJ2-2	TGTGCCACCAGACGGGCAGGGTCCGGGGAGCTGTTTTTT	CATRRAGSGELFF
TRBV29-1	TRBD2	NA	TRBJ2-5	TGCAGCGTTGTCACGGGGGGCCAAGAGACCCAGTACTTC	CSVVTGGQETQYF
TRBV28	TRBD1	NA	TRBJ1-5	TGTGCCAGTACAGGGGCCCACCAGCCCCAGCATTTT	CASTGAHQPQHF
TRBV5-1	NA	once	TRBJ2-3	TGCGCCAGCAGTTCCGAACACGCAGATACGCAGTATTTT	CASSSEHADTQYF
TRBV7-2	NA	NA	TRBJ2-5	TGTGCCAGCAGCTCAACCGGGACTCCTCGGGAGACCCAGTACTTC	CASSSTGTPRETQYF
TRBV6-1	TRBD1	few	TRBJ1-2	TGTGCCAGCAGAATAGGGACAGACTATGGCTACACCTTC	CASRIGTDYGYTF
TRBV6-1	NA	NA	TRBJ2-6	TGTGCCAGCAGTGAGTTATCTGGGGCCAACGTCCTGACTTTC	CASSELSGANVLTF
TRBV30	NA	few	TRBJ1-4	TGTGCCTGGAGTGATCGTGGTGAAAAACTGTTTTTT	CAWSDRGEKLFF
TRBV7-2	NA	few	TRBJ2-3	TGTGCCAGCATACCCCAGCTAGGCACAGATACGCAGTATTTT	CASIPQLGTDTQYF
TRBV18	NA	NA	TRBJ2-1	TGTGCCAGCTCACCGAACAGGGACTATGAGCAGTTCTTC	CASSPNRDYEQFF
TRBV19	NA	NA	TRBJ2-7	TGTGCCAGTAGTAATCCAGGGAGCTCCTACGAGCAGTACTTC	CASSNPGSSYEQYF
TRBV30	NA	few	TRBJ2-7	TGTGCCCTTTGGGGCGGGATTTCCTACGAGCAGTACTTC	CALWGGISYEQYF
TRBV7-2	TRBD1	NA	TRBJ1-2	TGTGCCAGCAGGACAGGGGCGGGCCACTATGGCTACACCTTC	CASRTGAGHYGYTF
TRBV6-1	NA	NA	TRBJ1-5	TGTGCCAGCAGTGCAGGGACTCCCAATCAGCCCCAGCATTTT	CASSAGTPNQPQHF
TRBV30	NA	few	TRBJ1-1	TGTGCCTGGAGATGGCCCGCTGAAGCTTTCTTT	CAWRWPAEAFF
TRBV18	NA	NA	TRBJ2-5	TGTGCCAGCTCACCGGGCCCACAAGAGACCCAGTACTTC	CASSPGPQETQYF
TRBV30	TRBD1	few	TRBJ1-1	TGTGCCCAGGACAGGGCGAACACTGAAGCTTTCTTT	CAQDRANTEAFF
TRBV5-1	NA	NA	TRBJ1-1	TGCGCCAGCAGCTTGGTCGGCAGAGCTGAAGCTTTCTTT	CASSLVGRAEAFF
TRBV7-9	TRBD2	NA	TRBJ2-1	TGTGCCAGCAGGGCAACCGGGACTAGCGGGAGGATCACCTACAATGAGCAGTTCTTC	CASRATGTSGRITYNEQFF
TRBV29-1	TRBD1	few	TRBJ1-2	TGCAGCGTAGGAGATACAGGGGGCTATGGCTACACCTTC	CSVGDTGGYGYTF